The 27 T cell receptor beta chains below were found in one sample sequenced in a study of T cells in Graves' hyperthyroidism and ophthalmopathy (dated by TCRdb to the late 2010s). The method behind the library was multiplex PCR. Sequenced on an Illumina HiSeq 2000. The TCR beta CDR3 regions were amplified from RNA transcripts. For the first round of RT-PCR on the TCR CDR3, the HTBI primer set was used together with the Qiagen OneStep RT-PCR kit. In TCRdb, the public reads were trimmed at Q25 with fastp and aligned with MiXCR, with productive beta chains retained. Each CDR3 protein gets just one entry, which takes the most common genes and DNA from the rows behind it. For this sample the table gives 600,000 to 800,000 distinct CDR3 sequences, of which 35% were detected only once. The top ten clones comprise roughly 30% of the sample. What was sequenced was blood. The origin of the receptors is a woman in her 40s with Graves' hyperthyroidism.

V and J are TRBV10-2 and TRBJ1-1; unclear D gene. Germline loops: CDR1 WSHSY, CDR2 SAAADI. V was clipped by 8 bases and J by 7 bases, with 11 bases between them. This CDR3 has 11 residues. CDR3 nucleotide sequence: TGCGCCAGCGAGTTGGCGGGTGAAGCTTTCTTT. Translating gives CASELAGEAFF.

This clonotype was detected ten times or more. The chain links TRBV7-2 to TRBJ1-6; D is uncertain. V was clipped by 2 bases and J by 7 bases, with 12 bases between them. Germline values: CDR1 SGHTA, CDR2 FQGNSA. The CDR3 is made up of 15 amino acids. As DNA, the CDR3 is TGTGCCAGCAGCTTACAGGCAACACAAAATTCACCCCTCCACTTT. Translation: CASSLQATQNSPLHF.

For the CDR3, the DNA is TGTGCCTGTGGGGTCGGTGTTTTTTCACCCCTCCACTTT. Its protein is CACGVGVFSPLHF. V is TRBV27 and J is TRBJ1-6; D unresolved. Germline V lookup: CDR1 MNHEY, CDR2 SMNVEV (reference sequence). V gave up 11 bases and J gave up 9 bases, with 17 bases separating them. The CDR3 length is 13 residues.

This clonotype was recorded a few times. The chain combines TRBV7-2 with TRBJ2-3; 9 bases are a match to TRBD1. J lost 6 bases, V lost 3 bases, and 7 bases had no gene match. Germline CDR1 is SGHTA and CDR2 is FQGNSA. This CDR3 spans 15 amino acids. The CDR3 loop reads CASSFRDRVGDTQYF. CDR3 nucleotide sequence: TGTGCCAGCAGCTTCCGGGACAGGGTCGGGGATACGCAGTATTTT.

This clonotype was seen repeatedly, ten times or more. The chain is built from TRBV20-1 and TRBJ2-5; either TRBD1 or TRBD2 may fit D (5 bases each). This CDR3 contains 13 residues. The V and J ends lost 3 bases and 2 bases respectively, with 10 bases between them. CDR1 and CDR2 from the germline V gene are DFQATT and SNEGSKA (reference sequence). CDR3 bases: TGCAGTGCTAGTGTGGGACGACAAGAGACCCAGTACTTC. This gives the protein CSASVGRQETQYF.

The chain recombines TRBV25-1 with TRBJ2-7, with D perhaps matching TRBD1 (8 bases). CDR3 length: 13 amino acids. Germline CDR1 is MGHDK and CDR2 is SYGVNS. V was trimmed by 7 bases and J by 7 bases, leaving 17 bases between them. Here the CDR3 DNA reads TGTGCCAGCAAACAGGGGGGGAGAAGTGAGCAGTACTTC. This translates into CASKQGGRSEQYF.

This clonotype turned up a few times. The V gene is TRBV4-1, the J gene TRBJ2-5, with D tentatively TRBD1 (6 bases). The CDR3 runs 14 residues. Per the germline V gene, CDR1 is MGHRA and CDR2 is YSYEKL. With 4 bases removed from V and 2 bases from J, the gap between germline ends came to 11 bases. CDR3 sequence (DNA): TGCGCCAGCAGCCCAGGGGTCCTTCAAGAGACCCAGTACTTC. It specifies CASSPGVLQETQYF.

This clonotype was recorded many times. The chain links TRBV4-1 to TRBJ2-7; the D is unclear. The germline CDR1 and CDR2 sequences are MGHRA and YSYEKL. The CDR3 is 13 residues long. Trimming shortened V by 2 bases and J by 0 bases, and 5 bases separated the two germline ends. The CDR3 region has the DNA TGCGCCAGCAGCCAACCAGACTCCTACGAGCAGTACTTC. It encodes CASSQPDSYEQYF.

This clonotype was seen a handful of times. The chain employs TRBV6-5 and TRBJ1-4, with D unclear. Trimming left V 2 bases short and J 10 bases short, with 11 bases between. This CDR3 has 13 amino acids. The V gene's germline CDR1 is MNHEY and CDR2 SVGAGI. CDR3 residues: CASSYIGSGKLFF. The DNA of the CDR3 is TGTGCCAGCAGTTACATCGGCTCGGGAAAACTGTTTTTT.

This clonotype has ten or more counts. The chain joins TRBV10-3 to TRBJ1-6; D unclear. Germline V gene data show CDR1 as ENHRY and CDR2 as SYGVKD. Trimming pared 10 bases from V and 0 bases from J, leaving 10 bases between. This CDR3 spans 14 amino acids. CDR3 loop: CASSESSYNSPLHF. In DNA form, the CDR3 reads TGTGCCAGTTCGGAGAGCTCCTATAATTCACCCCTCCACTTT.

This chain links TRBV5-1 with TRBJ1-1, with D maybe TRBD1 (5 bases). The CDR3 sequence is 14 residues long. V lost 5 bases and J 4 bases, leaving 15 bases between the germline ends. Germline V gives CDR1 SGHRS, CDR2 YFSETQ. Here the CDR3 DNA reads TGCGCCAGCAGGGGCAGGGACGGAAGCACTGAAGCTTTCTTT. This translates into CASRGRDGSTEAFF.

This chain links TRBV12-3 or TRBV12-4 with TRBJ1-1; no clear D. Trimming removed 2 bases at V and 0 bases at J, with 10 bases between. The CDR3 runs 15 residues. The CDR3 DNA follows: TGTGCCAGCAGTTTAAGTAGAACAGTGAACACTGAAGCTTTCTTT. Translation gives CASSLSRTVNTEAFF.

Turning to this clonotype: At one boundary the junction diverges from the germline segment, which might be a read error. The chain combines TRBV5-1 with TRBJ1-1; unclear D gene. The CDR3 has 13 amino acids. The germline V gene has CDR1 SGHRS and CDR2 YFSETQ. The CDR3 region is CASSSSGWGEVFF. For the CDR3, the DNA is TGCGCCAGCAGCTCCTCTGGATGGGGTGAAGTTTTCTTT.

This clonotype was seen more than once but under ten times. The chain links TRBV6-2 or TRBV6-3 to TRBJ1-6, with D perhaps matching TRBD1 (6 bases). There are 15 residues in the CDR3. V was trimmed by 0 bases and J by 7 bases, leaving 10 bases between them. CDR1 is MNHEY, CDR2 SVGEGT, per germline. The CDR3 DNA follows: TGTGCCAGCAGTTACTCCTGGACAGTCAATTCACCCCTCCACTTT. Translating gives CASSYSWTVNSPLHF.

This clonotype was counted many times. This rearrangement joins TRBV5-1 to TRBJ1-1, with D possibly TRBD1 on 6 matching bases. Deletions cut 4 bases from V and 4 bases from J, with 20 bases between. CDR1 and CDR2 from the germline V gene are SGHRS and YFSETQ. This CDR3 has 16 amino acids. CDR3 coding DNA: TGCGCCAGCAGCCGGGTCTCTAACAGGGTGAGCACTGAAGCTTTCTTT. This encodes CASSRVSNRVSTEAFF.

This clonotype appeared a few times. The J gene is TRBJ1-1, the V gene TRBV5-5, with 9 bases fitting TRBD1. The CDR3 sequence is 16 residues long. In germline, CDR1 is SGHKS, CDR2 YYEKEE (reference sequence). Trimming at V came to 4 bases and at J to 4 bases, leaving 11 bases not matched to a gene. CDR3 in amino acids: CASSPGTGPRGTEAFF. The CDR3 region has the DNA TGTGCCAGCAGCCCCGGGACAGGGCCGAGGGGCACTGAAGCTTTCTTT.

This clonotype has a handful of counts. V gene TRBV12-3 or TRBV12-4 combines with J gene TRBJ2-7; D not resolved. V was cut by 6 bases and J by 0 bases, with 9 bases left in between. This CDR3 has 13 residues. The CDR3 loop reads CASSHQRSYEQYF. The CDR3 coding sequence is TGTGCCAGCAGCCACCAGCGCTCCTACGAGCAGTACTTC.

This clonotype was recorded at least ten times. This sequence joins TRBV9 and TRBJ1-2, with D uncertain. V shed 0 bases and J shed 0 bases, with 6 bases lying between them. The germline V gene encodes CDR1 SGDLS and CDR2 YYNGEE. The CDR3 sequence is 14 residues long. CDR3 region: CASSVDDTNYGYTF. The CDR3 region has the DNA TGTGCCAGCAGCGTAGATGACACTAACTATGGCTACACCTTC.

The DNA of the CDR3 is TGTGCCAGCAGTTCGCTCATAAATACCAATGAGCAGTTCTTC. This encodes CASSSLINTNEQFF. The genes are TRBV6-5 and TRBJ2-5; no definite D call. Gene TRBJ2-1 matches the end of the DNA better, so the J call may be wrong. This CDR3 is 14 amino acids long. The germline gives CDR1 MNHEY, CDR2 SVGAGI.

This clonotype came up many times. The chain carries TRBV6-5 and TRBJ1-5; D uncertain. The CDR3 loop spans 13 amino acids. Germline CDR1 is MNHEY and CDR2 is SVGAGI. The V end lost 0 bases, the J end lost 6 bases, and 6 bases lay between the germline ends. CDR3 loop: CASSYSSGQPQHF. The CDR3 DNA reads TGTGCCAGCAGTTACTCGTCTGGTCAGCCCCAGCATTTT.

This chain links TRBV10-3 with TRBJ2-7, with D possibly TRBD2 on 6 matching bases. V was pared by 10 bases and J by 0 bases, with 13 bases between. The CDR3 sequence is 13 residues long. Germline assignment: CDR1 ENHRY and CDR2 SYGVKD. The CDR3 DNA sequence: TGTGCCAGCGTTGGGGGGAACTCCTACGAGCAGTACTTC. Translating gives CASVGGNSYEQYF.

The chain uses TRBV7-3 and TRBJ1-2, with a tentative D call TRBD1 (5 bases). Trimming shortened V by 5 bases and J by 4 bases, and 20 bases separated the two germline ends. This CDR3 contains 16 residues. Germline V gene lookup returns CDR1 SGHTA and CDR2 FQGTGA. The CDR3: CASSHVRDPGGYGYTF. Here the CDR3 DNA reads TGTGCCAGCAGCCATGTGAGGGACCCCGGCGGCTATGGCTACACCTTC.

There are many counts of this clonotype. Since no conserved phenylalanine or tryptophan closes the CDR3, a read error is the likely cause. No DNA is shown, since the ends of the CDR3 on it are uncertain; the CDR3 is the one TCRdb lists. V gene TRBV10-3 combines with J gene TRBJ1-3; the table's D call, TRBD1, has no DNA check behind it. CDR1 is ENHRY, CDR2 SYGVKD, per germline. The CDR3 is made up of 10 amino acids, end residues included. The CDR3: CAISEKVDRD.

This clonotype has at least ten counts. The V call is TRBV9, the J call TRBJ2-7; D call uncertain. CDR1 SGDLS and CDR2 YYNGEE come from the germline V gene. The germline V and J ends were trimmed by 4 bases and 4 bases, with 12 bases remaining between them. This CDR3 is 13 amino acids long. CDR3 loop: CASSLLVGYEQYF. The CDR3 DNA reads TGTGCCAGCAGCCTTCTTGTGGGTTACGAGCAGTACTTC.

This clonotype was recorded many times. This chain joins TRBV7-9 and TRBJ1-1; D is unresolved. V was cut by 8 bases and J by 7 bases, with 20 bases left in between. The CDR3 is made up of 14 amino acids. From germline, CDR1 is SEHNR and CDR2 FQNEAQ (reference sequence). In DNA, the CDR3 is TGTGCCAGCGGCGAAGGGCGAGGCTCGAGTGAAGCTTTCTTT. Translated: CASGEGRGSSEAFF.

This clonotype was seen a few times. DNA of the CDR3: TGTGCCAGTAGTATAGGAGGAGGGTCCGCCCAAGCTGGAGCTTTCTTT. As protein: CASSIGGGSAQAGAFF. The chain employs TRBV19 and TRBJ1-1; D gene uncertain. CDR1 LNHDA and CDR2 SQIVND come from the germline V gene (reference sequence). Trimming removed 1 base at V and 10 bases at J, with 22 bases between. The CDR3 sequence is 16 residues long.

This clonotype showed up many times. V and J are TRBV19 and TRBJ1-4; the D is unclear. Looked up from germline, CDR1 is LNHDA and CDR2 is SQIVND (reference sequence). Deletions cut 5 bases from V and 0 bases from J, with 13 bases between. The CDR3 sequence is 16 residues long. The CDR3 region has the DNA TGTGCCAGTAGTTCTCCTGAGCGTGCAACTAATGAAAAACTGTTTTTT. Residues: CASSSPERATNEKLFF.